This is a list of T cell receptor beta chains from one sample in a study of OX40 agonist ivuxolimab in advanced cancers. Produced via immunoSEQ multiplex PCR; TCRdb's table is partial and in-frame only. The sample holds about 14,000 clones, roughly 79% seen once. This specimen consisted of CD4+ or CD8+ T cells sorted from blood, obtained in a trial of the OX40 agonist ivuxolimab. Source of these receptors: an adult with an advanced solid tumor such as melanoma, head and neck, liver or kidney cancer. Both conserved end residues are part of each CDR3. A D gene is named only where the DNA matches it firmly. Clone size appears in some rows only: once, few, many, or a class for an expanded clone.

CDR3aa: CASSEALGDREAFF
CDR3nt: TGTGCCAGCAGTGAAGCTTTGGGGGACAGAGAAGCTTTCTTT
j_gene: TRBJ1-1
d_gene: TRBD1
v_gene: TRBV2
abundance: NA

CDR3aa: CASRLWTGEAFF
CDR3nt: TGTGCCAGCAGATTGTGGACAGGTGAAGCTTTCTTT
j_gene: TRBJ1-1
d_gene: TRBD1
v_gene: TRBV27
abundance: NA

CDR3aa: CASTKTGRYGYTF
CDR3nt: TGTGCCAGCACCAAGACAGGGCGGTATGGCTACACCTTC
j_gene: TRBJ1-2
d_gene: TRBD1
v_gene: TRBV6-5
abundance: NA

CDR3aa: CASSLGGAADTQYF
CDR3nt: TGTGCCAGCAGCTTAGGGGGGGCGGCAGATACGCAGTATTTT
j_gene: TRBJ2-3
d_gene: NA
v_gene: TRBV7-9
abundance: NA

CDR3aa: CASSLGVETQYF
CDR3nt: TGTGCCAGCAGCTTGGGGGTAGAGACCCAGTACTTC
j_gene: TRBJ2-5
d_gene: NA
v_gene: TRBV7-9
abundance: NA

CDR3aa: CASGFNRPLSYEQYF
CDR3nt: TGTGCTAGTGGTTTTAACAGGCCTCTCTCCTACGAGCAGTACTTC
j_gene: TRBJ2-7
d_gene: NA
v_gene: TRBV12-5
abundance: NA

CDR3aa: CASSLSPGHPTHTGELFF
CDR3nt: TGTGCCAGCAGCCTATCACCGGGACACCCCACGCACACCGGGGAGCTGTTTTTT
j_gene: TRBJ2-2
d_gene: NA
v_gene: TRBV14
abundance: once

CDR3aa: CASSQDGTGDDQFF
CDR3nt: TGCGCCAGCAGCCAAGATGGGACCGGAGATGACCAGTTCTTC
j_gene: TRBJ2-1
d_gene: NA
v_gene: TRBV4-1
abundance: NA

CDR3aa: CASSSGTGNYGYTF
CDR3nt: TGTGCCAGCAGCTCCGGGACAGGGAACTATGGCTACACCTTC
j_gene: TRBJ1-2
d_gene: TRBD1
v_gene: TRBV13
abundance: NA

CDR3aa: CASSTPGGETQYF
CDR3nt: TGTGCCAGCAGTACGCCAGGGGGAGAGACCCAGTACTTC
j_gene: TRBJ2-5
d_gene: TRBD1
v_gene: TRBV27
abundance: NA

CDR3aa: CASSGGGAGELFF
CDR3nt: TGTGCCAGCAGCGGCGGAGGGGCCGGGGAGCTGTTTTTT
j_gene: TRBJ2-2
d_gene: NA
v_gene: TRBV9
abundance: NA

CDR3aa: CASSFSYTEAFF
CDR3nt: TGTGCCAGCAGCTTCTCCTACACTGAAGCTTTCTTT
j_gene: TRBJ1-1
d_gene: NA
v_gene: TRBV7-9
abundance: NA

CDR3aa: CATKAKGQSYEQYF
CDR3nt: TGTGCCACGAAAGCCAAGGGCCAGTCCTACGAGCAGTACTTC
j_gene: TRBJ2-7
d_gene: NA
v_gene: TRBV19
abundance: NA

CDR3aa: CASSLSDEQFF
CDR3nt: TGTGCCAGCAGCTTAAGCGATGAGCAGTTCTTC
j_gene: TRBJ2-1
d_gene: NA
v_gene: TRBV7-9
abundance: few

CDR3aa: CASSLSPRGAITYEQYF
CDR3nt: TGTGCCAGCAGTTTAAGCCCCAGGGGGGCTATAACCTACGAGCAGTACTTC
j_gene: TRBJ2-7
d_gene: NA
v_gene: TRBV27
abundance: NA

CDR3aa: CASSIWGQGHQPQHF
CDR3nt: TGTGCCAGTAGTATTTGGGGACAGGGTCATCAGCCCCAGCATTTT
j_gene: TRBJ1-5
d_gene: TRBD1
v_gene: TRBV19
abundance: NA

CDR3aa: CASRDGQTYGYTF
CDR3nt: TGTGCCAGCAGGGACGGACAGACTTATGGCTACACCTTC
j_gene: TRBJ1-2
d_gene: NA
v_gene: TRBV7-9
abundance: NA

CDR3aa: CASKGLGPETQYF
CDR3nt: TGTGCCAGCAAAGGCCTAGGTCCAGAGACCCAGTACTTC
j_gene: TRBJ2-5
d_gene: NA
v_gene: TRBV11-2
abundance: NA

CDR3aa: CASSPQNTEAFF
CDR3nt: TGTGCCAGCAGCCCCCAGAACACTGAAGCTTTCTTT
j_gene: TRBJ1-1
d_gene: NA
v_gene: TRBV5-6
abundance: NA

CDR3aa: CASSLEGEAFF
CDR3nt: TGCGCCAGCAGCTTGGAGGGGGAGGCTTTCTTT
j_gene: TRBJ1-1
d_gene: NA
v_gene: TRBV5-1
abundance: few

CDR3aa: CASSQNLHRGLYNEQFF
CDR3nt: TGCGCCAGCAGCCAAAACCTACACAGGGGGCTCTACAATGAGCAGTTCTTC
j_gene: TRBJ2-1
d_gene: TRBD1
v_gene: TRBV4-3
abundance: NA

CDR3aa: CASSDPPFGDPEAFF
CDR3nt: TGTGCCAGCAGCGACCCACCCTTCGGGGACCCTGAAGCTTTCTTT
j_gene: TRBJ1-1
d_gene: NA
v_gene: TRBV28
abundance: NA

CDR3aa: CASSQEGLALSTDTQYF
CDR3nt: TGCGCCAGCAGCCAAGAAGGACTAGCCCTCAGCACAGATACGCAGTATTTT
j_gene: TRBJ2-3
d_gene: TRBD2
v_gene: TRBV7-9
abundance: NA

CDR3aa: CASSSWTTNYEQYF
CDR3nt: TGTGCCAGCAGCTCGTGGACTACGAACTACGAGCAGTACTTC
j_gene: TRBJ2-7
d_gene: NA
v_gene: TRBV7-9
abundance: NA

CDR3aa: CASSWKQTYGYTF
CDR3nt: TGTGCCAGCAGTTGGAAACAGACATATGGCTACACCTTC
j_gene: TRBJ1-2
d_gene: NA
v_gene: TRBV28
abundance: NA

CDR3aa: CASSSPPRGYEQYF
CDR3nt: TGTGCCAGCAGTTCCCCTCCACGGGGCTACGAGCAGTACTTC
j_gene: TRBJ2-7
d_gene: NA
v_gene: TRBV28
abundance: NA

CDR3aa: CATSTGLAGDYEQYF
CDR3nt: TGTGCCACCAGTACCGGACTAGCGGGAGACTACGAGCAGTACTTC
j_gene: TRBJ2-7
d_gene: TRBD2
v_gene: TRBV15
abundance: NA

CDR3aa: CASRELAGDTDTQYF
CDR3nt: TGTGCCAGCAGGGAACTAGCGGGAGACACAGATACGCAGTATTTT
j_gene: TRBJ2-3
d_gene: TRBD2
v_gene: TRBV6-4
abundance: NA

CDR3aa: CASSAQLQGARHEQYF
CDR3nt: TGTGCCAGCAGTGCTCAGCTACAGGGGGCGAGGCACGAGCAGTACTTC
j_gene: TRBJ2-7
d_gene: TRBD1
v_gene: TRBV6-6
abundance: NA

CDR3aa: CASSIPTNQPQHF
CDR3nt: TGTGCCAGTAGTATCCCCACTAATCAGCCCCAGCATTTT
j_gene: TRBJ1-5
d_gene: NA
v_gene: TRBV19
abundance: NA

CDR3aa: CASSQDPDSGNTIYF
CDR3nt: TGCGCCAGCAGCCAAGATCCAGACTCTGGAAACACCATATATTTT
j_gene: TRBJ1-3
d_gene: NA
v_gene: TRBV4-3
abundance: NA

CDR3aa: CASSPGQGANEQYF
CDR3nt: TGTGCCAGCAGCCCGGGGCAGGGGGCGAACGAGCAGTACTTC
j_gene: TRBJ2-7
d_gene: TRBD1
v_gene: TRBV6-1
abundance: NA

CDR3aa: CASSSRPSYEQYF
CDR3nt: TGTGCCAGCAGCTCTCGACCCTCCTACGAGCAGTACTTC
j_gene: TRBJ2-7
d_gene: NA
v_gene: TRBV7-9
abundance: NA

CDR3aa: CASSLRGGGSTDTQYF
CDR3nt: TGCGCCAGCAGCTTGAGGGGCGGGGGAAGCACAGATACGCAGTATTTT
j_gene: TRBJ2-3
d_gene: TRBD2
v_gene: TRBV5-1
abundance: NA

CDR3aa: CAWSVLDYYTGELFF
CDR3nt: TGTGCCTGGAGTGTACTGGACTACTACACCGGGGAGCTGTTTTTT
j_gene: TRBJ2-2
d_gene: NA
v_gene: TRBV30
abundance: NA

CDR3aa: CASSSHGGSDSYEQYF
CDR3nt: TGTGCCAGCAGCTCCCATGGCGGGAGCGACTCCTACGAGCAGTACTTC
j_gene: TRBJ2-7
d_gene: TRBD2
v_gene: TRBV11-3
abundance: NA

CDR3aa: CASSLIGWGSGTQETQYF
CDR3nt: TGCGCCAGCAGCCTCATTGGCTGGGGTAGCGGGACCCAAGAGACCCAGTACTTC
j_gene: TRBJ2-5
d_gene: TRBD2
v_gene: TRBV4-1
abundance: NA

CDR3aa: CASSSGDHAPGEYGYTF
CDR3nt: TGCGCCAGCAGCTCGGGGGATCATGCACCAGGGGAGTATGGCTACACCTTC
j_gene: TRBJ1-2
d_gene: NA
v_gene: TRBV5-1
abundance: NA

CDR3aa: CASRPPGQKSPLHF
CDR3nt: TGTGCCAGCAGACCACCGGGACAGAAGTCACCCCTCCACTTT
j_gene: TRBJ1-6
d_gene: TRBD1
v_gene: TRBV6-6
abundance: NA

CDR3aa: CASSSGQLHGYTF
CDR3nt: TGTGCCAGCAGCTCGGGACAGTTACATGGCTACACCTTC
j_gene: TRBJ1-2
d_gene: TRBD1
v_gene: TRBV13
abundance: NA

CDR3aa: CASSFLLAYEQFF
CDR3nt: TGTGCCAGCAGTTTCTTACTAGCGTATGAGCAGTTCTTC
j_gene: TRBJ2-1
d_gene: TRBD2
v_gene: TRBV28
abundance: NA